The rows below give T cell receptor beta chains drawn from one sample of a study of T cells in localized non-small cell lung cancer. Method: immunoSEQ multiplex PCR; TCRdb's copy keeps in-frame clones and lacks some. Among approximately 64,000 clones, roughly 88% were seen once, and the ten largest hold over 1.5%. The starting material was peripheral blood, obtained before any cancer treatment. The receptors were sampled from a woman aged 35 to 75 with stage I lung adenocarcinoma. CDR3s include the opening cysteine and the closing phenylalanine or tryptophan. A D gene is named only where the DNA matches it firmly. A row's size may be missing; if present it is once, few, many or a size class.

j_call clone_size d_call v_call cdr3_aa cdr3_nt
TRBJ1-1 - - TRBV5-1 CASSLNAWGPDEAFF TGCGCCAGCAGCTTGAATGCGTGGGGGCCAGATGAAGCTTTCTTT
TRBJ1-3 - TRBD1 TRBV18 CASSPSGQGTSGNTIYF TGTGCCAGCTCACCATCGGGACAGGGTACATCCGGAAACACCATATATTTT
TRBJ2-1 - - TRBV7-2 CASSRTQVEQFF TGTGCCAGCAGCCGGACCCAGGTTGAGCAGTTCTTC
TRBJ1-5 once - TRBV6-1 CASSGARDSNQPQHF TGTGCCAGCAGTGGGGCCAGGGACAGCAATCAGCCCCAGCATTTT
TRBJ1-5 - - TRBV19 CASSTPRGALRNQPQHF TGTGCCAGTAGTACCCCGAGGGGGGCTTTGAGAAATCAGCCCCAGCATTTT
TRBJ1-5 once TRBD1 TRBV27 CASSPRQGALYQPQHF TGTGCCAGCAGTCCCCGACAGGGGGCCCTCTATCAGCCCCAGCATTTT
TRBJ1-5 - - TRBV21-1 CASSPTLRGQIYSNQPQHF TGTGCCAGCAGCCCCACTCTTAGAGGACAGATTTATAGCAATCAGCCCCAGCATTTT
TRBJ2-7 - TRBD1 TRBV5-4 CASSQGADRSSYEQYF TGTGCCAGCAGCCAGGGGGCCGACAGGAGCTCCTACGAGCAGTACTTC
TRBJ2-2 - - TRBV2 CASTTRGFGELFF TGTGCCAGCACTACAAGGGGTTTCGGGGAGCTGTTTTTT
TRBJ1-5 - - TRBV10-3 CAISDSGQNGQPQHF TGTGCCATCAGTGATTCTGGTCAGAATGGGCAGCCCCAGCATTTT
TRBJ1-5 - - TRBV19 CASNEMGRTQPQHF TGTGCCAGTAACGAGATGGGTCGGACTCAGCCCCAGCATTTT
TRBJ1-1 - TRBD1 TRBV18 CASSEQGLDTEAFF TGTGCCAGCTCCGAACAGGGGTTGGACACTGAAGCTTTCTTT
TRBJ2-3 - TRBD2 TRBV7-2 CASSLLAGGPDTQYF TGTGCCAGCAGCTTACTGGCGGGAGGGCCGGATACGCAGTATTTT
TRBJ1-6 few - TRBV5-1 CASSLATERNSPLHF TGCGCCAGCAGCTTGGCGACAGAGAGAAATTCACCCCTCCACTTT
TRBJ1-2 - - TRBV2 CASSPKRANYGYTF TGTGCCAGCAGTCCGAAACGAGCTAACTATGGCTACACCTTC
TRBJ2-3 - - TRBV5-4 CASSLGGGTDTQYF TGTGCCAGCAGCTTGGGTGGGGGCACAGATACGCAGTATTTT
TRBJ2-7 - - TRBV29-1 CSVLTGWSYEQYF TGCAGCGTTCTCACAGGATGGTCCTACGAGCAGTACTTC
TRBJ1-2 - - TRBV27 CASSLGPPPGHGYTF TGTGCCAGCAGTTTGGGGCCCCCTCCGGGTCATGGCTACACCTTC
TRBJ1-2 - TRBD1 TRBV2 CASTWGTGVDGYTF TGTGCCAGCACCTGGGGGACAGGGGTTGACGGCTACACCTTC
TRBJ2-3 - - TRBV6-6 CASSNRGGSSTDTQYF TGTGCCAGCAGCAATAGGGGAGGCTCTAGCACAGATACGCAGTATTTT
TRBJ1-1 - - TRBV7-3 CASSSTGITEAFF TGTGCCAGCAGCTCCACAGGGATCACTGAAGCTTTCTTT
TRBJ2-5 - - TRBV5-6 CASSNNRETQYF TGTGCCAGCAGCAACAATCGGGAGACCCAGTACTTC
TRBJ1-1 - - TRBV19 CASSISENTEAFF TGTGCCAGTAGTATTTCGGAGAACACTGAAGCTTTCTTT
TRBJ1-2 - - TRBV30 CAWVEINPGGYTF TGTGCCTGGGTCGAGATAAACCCGGGAGGCTACACCTTC
TRBJ2-7 - - TRBV6-1 CASSPHIEQYF TGTGCCAGCAGTCCTCACATCGAGCAGTACTTC
TRBJ1-5 once - TRBV2 CASSERLLNQPQHF TGTGCCAGCAGTGAAAGACTTCTCAATCAGCCCCAGCATTTT
TRBJ1-1 - - TRBV6-6 CASSYAAELWGAEAFF TGTGCCAGCAGTTACGCGGCAGAACTCTGGGGGGCTGAAGCTTTCTTT
TRBJ1-1 once - TRBV11-2 CASSLGGSSTEAFF TGTGCCAGCAGCTTGGGGGGAAGTAGCACTGAAGCTTTCTTT
TRBJ1-6 - - TRBV9 CASSPQVGYNSPLHF TGTGCCAGCAGCCCTCAGGTGGGGTACAATTCACCCCTCCACTTT
TRBJ1-5 - - TRBV19 CASSTGGNQPQHF TGTGCCAGTAGTACAGGGGGCAATCAGCCCCAGCATTTT
TRBJ2-5 - TRBD2 TRBV19 CASTARPSGMGYQETQYF TGTGCCAGTACAGCCCGACCTAGCGGGATGGGTTACCAAGAGACCCAGTACTTC
TRBJ1-2 - - TRBV6-5 CASSFAGSRGYTF TGTGCCAGCAGTTTCGCAGGGTCCCGTGGCTACACCTTC
TRBJ1-4 - - TRBV28 CASSLQVINEKLFF TGTGCCAGCAGTTTACAGGTCATCAATGAAAAACTGTTTTTT
TRBJ2-1 - TRBD2 TRBV5-6 CASSFASGEYNEQFF TGTGCCAGCAGCTTCGCTAGCGGGGAATACAATGAGCAGTTCTTC
TRBJ1-1 - - TRBV2 CASTDWNTEAFF TGTGCCAGCACGGACTGGAACACTGAAGCTTTCTTT
TRBJ2-1 - TRBD2 TRBV30 CAWSYSGGSFSSYNEQFF TGTGCCTGGAGTTATAGCGGGGGGTCTTTCAGCTCCTACAATGAGCAGTTCTTC
TRBJ1-5 - - TRBV6-1 CASSEASPSRDPNQPQHF TGTGCCAGCAGTGAAGCATCCCCGAGCCGGGACCCTAATCAGCCCCAGCATTTT
TRBJ2-3 - - TRBV5-1 CASSLTGSDTQYF TGCGCCAGCAGCTTAACGGGATCAGATACGCAGTATTTT
TRBJ2-1 - - TRBV12-5 CASGLVGGWKQFF TGTGCTAGTGGTTTGGTTGGGGGGTGGAAGCAGTTCTTC
TRBJ1-1 - - TRBV25-1 CASSPGLNTEAFF TGTGCCAGCAGTCCGGGACTGAACACTGAAGCTTTCTTT
TRBJ2-2 - - TRBV7-2 CASSLSGNTGELFF TGTGCCAGCAGCTTAAGCGGGAACACCGGGGAGCTGTTTTTT
TRBJ1-1 - - TRBV28 CATRRGWGTEAFF TGTGCCACCCGACGGGGTTGGGGCACTGAAGCTTTCTTT
TRBJ2-6 - - TRBV19 CASTGANVLTF TGTGCCAGTACGGGGGCCAACGTCCTGACTTTC
TRBJ1-2 once - TRBV29-1 CSVHGTDYGYTF TGCAGCGTCCACGGGACCGATTATGGCTACACCTTC
TRBJ2-2 - - TRBV11-2 CASSGWTVTGELFF TGTGCCAGCAGCGGCTGGACAGTAACCGGGGAGCTGTTTTTT
TRBJ2-1 - TRBD2 TRBV7-2 CASSLGSSGKGEQFF TGTGCCAGCAGCTTAGGTTCTAGCGGGAAAGGTGAGCAGTTCTTC
TRBJ1-1 - TRBD1 TRBV28 CASSWAGGLTEAFF TGTGCCAGCAGTTGGGCAGGGGGCTTGACTGAAGCTTTCTTT
TRBJ1-5 - TRBD1 TRBV19 CASSPRTGEPNQPQHF TGTGCCAGTAGTCCTCGGACAGGGGAACCCAATCAGCCCCAGCATTTT
TRBJ2-2 - - TRBV27 CASSASRLTGELFF TGTGCCAGCAGTGCCTCAAGGCTCACCGGGGAGCTGTTTTTT
TRBJ2-3 - - TRBV7-7 CASSVWTADTQYF TGTGCTAGCAGCGTCTGGACCGCAGATACGCAGTATTTT
TRBJ2-1 - - TRBV4-1 CASSQDTLDRNLRNEQFF TGCGCCAGCAGCCAAGATACCCTCGACAGAAACCTAAGGAATGAGCAGTTCTTC